This T cell receptor beta chain was sequenced in a study of vaccination effects on CD4 cells after COVID-19. Findings and caveats of the study: Only a single clone (1 of 255 vaccine-induced clones in healthy vaccinees) cross-reacted with common cold coronaviruses.

On this clone: What it recognizes is unknown.

ViraFEST assay sequencing came after antigen-specific CD4+ T cells were expanded with viral peptide pools. Cells that had been cultured for 9 to 10 days were the source of isolated CD4+ T cells. The vaccine recipients had no prior SARS-CoV-2 infection, with negative nucleocapsid antibodies. Trimming cost V 3 bases and J 5 bases, with 16 bases left between them. This CDR3 is 15 amino acids long. Germline lookup yields CDR1 KGHSH and CDR2 LQKENI. Libraries were prepared by immunoSEQ multiplex PCR; TCRdb keeps only in-frame clonotypes and omits some of them. Here the sample spans 71,000 or so clones, around 72% being singletons.

The rearrangement links TRBV18 to TRBJ1-1; D remains unclear. Sequences were derived from CD4+ T cells from PBMCs cultured with HCoV-OC43 spike peptides, sampled before COVID-19 vaccination. Regarding subset: HCoV-OC43 spike overlapping peptide pool stimulation. This sequence originates from a human donor who received a COVID-19 vaccine. The CDR3 coding sequence is TGTGCCAGCTCACCCGACCGGGAACGGTGGACTGAAGCTTTCTTT. This translates into CASSPDRERWTEAFF.